One sample yielded the 15 T cell receptor beta chains listed below, sequenced in a study of T cell responses to AZD1222 COVID-19 vaccine. TCRdb keeps only in-frame clones here, not all; method: immunoSEQ multiplex PCR. Here the sample spans tens of thousands of clones, around 88% being singletons. Specimen: peripheral blood, collected 28 days after the second dose of the MenACWY control vaccine. The receptors come from an adult who received the MenACWY meningococcal vaccine as a control.

This clone has only one observation. The chain links TRBV13 to TRBJ1-1, with a possible D match to TRBD1 (6 bases). The V and J ends lost 6 bases and 3 bases respectively, with 17 bases between them. This CDR3 is built from 15 residues. CDR1 is PRHDT, CDR2 FYEKMQ, per germline (reference sequence). Here the CDR3 reads CASRPGHHRDTEAFF. For the CDR3, the DNA is TGTGCCAGCAGACCGGGGCACCACAGGGACACTGAAGCTTTCTTT.

The chain has TRBV29-1 and TRBJ2-5; the D is unclear. V was shortened by 1 base and J by 3 bases, with 6 bases between the two germline ends. Germline V gene data show CDR1 as SQVTM and CDR2 as ANQGSEA. This CDR3 has 12 amino acids. The CDR3 loop is CSVEGYEETQYF. CDR3 DNA sequence: TGCAGCGTTGAAGGGTACGAAGAGACCCAGTACTTC.

The count of this clone is one. The rearrangement joins TRBV30 to TRBJ2-5; D gene unclear. There are 12 residues in the CDR3. Between the trimmed V and J ends, which lost 2 bases and 5 bases, there was a span of 9 bases. Per the germline V gene, CDR1 is GTSNPN and CDR2 is SVGIG (reference sequence). The DNA of the CDR3 is TGTGCCTGGAGTCCCGACATTGAGACCCAGTACTTC. This encodes CAWSPDIETQYF.

The chain carries TRBV20-1 and TRBJ2-7, with a tentative D call TRBD1 (6 bases). The CDR3 has 14 amino acids. V dropped 3 bases and J dropped 4 bases, with 16 bases sitting between them. Germline V CDR1 and CDR2: DFQATT, SNEGSKA (reference sequence). The CDR3 loop is CSASSGQASYEQYF. The CDR3 DNA reads TGCAGTGCTAGTTCGGGACAAGCCTCATACGAGCAGTACTTC.

CDR3 sequence (DNA): TGTGCCAGCTCATTAGGACAGGGTAGCCAGCCCCAGCATTTT. Protein product: CASSLGQGSQPQHF. V usage is TRBV18 and J usage is TRBJ1-5; the match to TRBD1 covers 8 bases. Germline CDR1 and CDR2: KGHSH and LQKENI. The CDR3 totals 14 residues. V gave up 5 bases and J gave up 7 bases; unmatched junction bases: 7.

CDR3 bases: TGTGCCAGCAGCTTATTTAGTGACAGGAACACTGAAGCTTTCTTT. Residues: CASSLFSDRNTEAFF. This chain links TRBV11-3 with TRBJ1-1; possible D gene TRBD1, 5 bases. Trimming cost V 2 bases and J 1 base, with 11 bases left between them. Germline loops: CDR1 SGHNT, CDR2 YENEEA. The CDR3 is 15 amino acids.

The chain is built from TRBV6-5 and TRBJ1-1; possible D gene TRBD1, 5 bases. Germline CDR1 reads MNHEY; CDR2 reads SVGAGI. Between the trimmed V and J ends, which lost 2 bases and 0 bases, there was a span of 10 bases. There are 15 residues in the CDR3. The CDR3 protein is CASSYGGIMNTEAFF. The DNA for the CDR3 is TGTGCCAGCAGTTACGGGGGGATCATGAACACTGAAGCTTTCTTT.

The chain employs TRBV13 and TRBJ1-2, with D perhaps matching TRBD1 (6 bases). Germline V gene data show CDR1 as PRHDT and CDR2 as FYEKMQ (reference sequence). Trimming left V 0 bases short and J 2 bases short, with 13 bases between. This CDR3 is 16 amino acids long. The CDR3 reads CASSLGPGGYNYGYTF. The CDR3 DNA follows: TGTGCCAGCAGCTTAGGTCCTGGGGGCTACAACTATGGCTACACCTTC.

The J gene is TRBJ1-1, the V gene TRBV30; D is unresolved. Germline CDR1 GTSNPN, CDR2 SVGIG (reference sequence). This CDR3 comprises 13 residues. Deletions cut 2 bases from V and 3 bases from J, with 10 bases between. CDR3 protein: CAWSPEVDTEAFF. The CDR3 DNA reads as TGTGCCTGGAGTCCAGAAGTGGACACTGAAGCTTTCTTT.

The chain uses TRBV24-1 and TRBJ2-7; a possible D gene is TRBD1 (5 bases). The CDR3 runs 13 residues. Trimming took off 3 bases at V and 2 bases at J, with 7 bases between the two ends. CDR1 KGHDR and CDR2 SFDVKD come from the germline V gene. This CDR3 is CATSDGAAYEQYF. Here the CDR3 DNA reads TGTGCCACCAGTGATGGGGCAGCCTACGAGCAGTACTTC.

V usage is TRBV6-1 and J usage is TRBJ1-6, with D unresolved. Germline lookup yields CDR1 MNHNS and CDR2 SASEGT. Trimming cost V 2 bases and J 8 bases, with 10 bases left between them. CDR3 length: 14 residues. CDR3 bases: TGTGCCAGCAGTGAAAGGGAGGGTGATTCACCCCTCCACTTT. Its translation: CASSEREGDSPLHF.

The gene calls are TRBV11-2 and TRBJ2-3; D possibly corresponds to TRBD2 (5 bases). The CDR3 extends over 16 amino acids. Trimming cost V 3 bases and J 4 bases, with 17 bases left between them. Germline V CDR1 and CDR2: SGHAT, FQNNGV. The CDR3 coding sequence is TGTGCCAGCAGCTTCCTCGGCCTCAGCGGCTCAGATACGCAGTATTTT. Translation gives CASSFLGLSGSDTQYF.

The chain carries TRBV18 and TRBJ2-5, with D perhaps matching TRBD1 (7 bases). The germline V and J ends were trimmed by 2 bases and 2 bases, with 15 bases remaining between them. The CDR3 is 16 amino acids. Looked up from germline, CDR1 is KGHSH and CDR2 is LQKENI. This CDR3 reads CASSPWAQGGQETQYF. DNA of the CDR3: TGTGCCAGCTCACCATGGGCCCAGGGGGGACAAGAGACCCAGTACTTC.

V is TRBV7-9 and J is TRBJ1-2; TRBD1 matches at 10 bases. From germline, CDR1 is SEHNR and CDR2 FQNEAQ (reference sequence). The length of the CDR3 is 13 residues. V was clipped by 5 bases and J by 7 bases; unmatched bases: 4. The DNA of the CDR3 is TGTGCCAGCAGCCCGGGACAGGGGTTTGGCTACACCTTC. As protein: CASSPGQGFGYTF.

The chain links TRBV18 to TRBJ1-1, with 9 bases fitting TRBD1. The germline V gene has CDR1 KGHSH and CDR2 LQKENI. This CDR3 region has 16 residues. The J segment lost 0 bases and the V segment lost 3 bases, leaving 5 bases of the junction unmatched. The CDR3 region is CASSPGTGLLNTEAFF. DNA of the CDR3: TGTGCCAGCTCACCCGGGACAGGGTTGTTGAACACTGAAGCTTTCTTT.